The rows below give T cell receptor beta chains drawn from one sample of a study of identical twins. MiXCR, applied by TCRdb to the 5' RACE reads, yields one record per CDR3 protein. The sample includes around 670,000 distinct CDR3 sequences, around 6% of them seen just once. The sequencing sample was made of naive T cells sorted from blood. These receptors were taken from a young man in good health. Both conserved end residues are trimmed from each CDR3. The D gene is left open where the match is weak. Clone size, where shown, is once, few, many, or a class for clones that have expanded.

D: TRBD2
V: TRBV2
J: TRBJ2-2
size: -
CDR3: ASSDDLGLAGTGELF

D: TRBD2
V: TRBV20-1
J: TRBJ2-3
size: -
CDR3: SARGSGSSTDTQY

D: -
V: TRBV11-2
J: TRBJ2-4
size: many
CDR3: ASSLEIRVGNIQY

D: -
V: TRBV20-1
J: TRBJ2-3
size: many
CDR3: SANPPTGGLGNTQY

D: TRBD2
V: TRBV25-1
J: TRBJ2-1
size: -
CDR3: ASSGGTSPFYNEQF

D: -
V: TRBV3-1
J: TRBJ2-2
size: -
CDR3: ASSPQAGRTGELF

D: -
V: TRBV6-1
J: TRBJ2-3
size: many
CDR3: ASSQGGSTDTQY

D: -
V: TRBV12-3/TRBV12-4
J: TRBJ2-3
size: many
CDR3: ASSFGKHRIGTDTQY

D: -
V: TRBV15
J: TRBJ1-4
size: few
CDR3: ATSRDPGDLGEKLF

D: -
V: TRBV7-2
J: TRBJ2-1
size: many
CDR3: ASSRDRSRGNEQF

D: -
V: TRBV20-1
J: TRBJ2-5
size: many
CDR3: SPVFPLRGPETQY

D: -
V: TRBV11-2
J: TRBJ2-5
size: many
CDR3: ASSLVVETQY

D: TRBD1
V: TRBV12-3/TRBV12-4
J: TRBJ1-4
size: many
CDR3: ASSFGPGQGFEKLF

D: TRBD2
V: TRBV7-3
J: TRBJ2-3
size: few
CDR3: ASSLTGLREARFTDTQY

D: -
V: TRBV15
J: TRBJ2-2
size: many
CDR3: ATSRVSGELF

D: TRBD2
V: TRBV7-3
J: TRBJ2-1
size: -
CDR3: ASSPTSSDEQF

D: -
V: TRBV27
J: TRBJ2-1
size: many
CDR3: ASSLSEWPDNEQF

D: TRBD1
V: TRBV7-7
J: TRBJ2-7
size: -
CDR3: ASSLDGQGRYEQY

D: -
V: TRBV5-6
J: TRBJ2-2
size: many
CDR3: ASSLYIRGRESTGELF

D: TRBD2
V: TRBV4-1
J: TRBJ2-1
size: -
CDR3: ASRRLPGLAGGRRGGNEQF

D: TRBD2
V: TRBV27
J: TRBJ2-1
size: many
CDR3: ASSYWGGSKINEQF

D: -
V: TRBV27
J: TRBJ2-1
size: few
CDR3: ASSLPPGLFHNEQF

D: TRBD2
V: TRBV4-2
J: TRBJ2-3
size: many
CDR3: ASSPGLAGEGRGPDTQY

D: TRBD2
V: TRBV6-5
J: TRBJ2-1
size: -
CDR3: ASSEREDEQF

D: -
V: TRBV30
J: TRBJ1-1
size: -
CDR3: AWFGSTEAF

D: -
V: TRBV2
J: TRBJ1-4
size: few
CDR3: AARDGVNEKLF

D: -
V: TRBV11-1
J: TRBJ2-7
size: -
CDR3: ASSLVRSPRPSTYEQY

D: -
V: TRBV7-2
J: TRBJ2-3
size: few
CDR3: ASSSAGGADTQY

D: -
V: TRBV29-1
J: TRBJ2-7
size: many
CDR3: SVVSRSGSSYEQY

D: -
V: TRBV5-1
J: TRBJ2-5
size: -
CDR3: ASSLGIEETQY

D: TRBD2
V: TRBV5-1
J: TRBJ2-3
size: -
CDR3: ASSFGSGRSGTQY

D: -
V: TRBV29-1
J: TRBJ2-7
size: few
CDR3: SVEGVGEQY

D: -
V: TRBV25-1
J: TRBJ1-1
size: few
CDR3: ASVLGAEAF

D: -
V: TRBV6-5
J: TRBJ1-1
size: -
CDR3: ASSYSLGMNTEAF

D: -
V: TRBV20-1
J: TRBJ2-3
size: few
CDR3: SAVIASDTQY

D: -
V: TRBV10-3
J: TRBJ2-1
size: few
CDR3: AISESGLFEGREQF

D: TRBD1
V: TRBV6-2/TRBV6-3
J: TRBJ2-2
size: few
CDR3: ASSYRLTGGLGELF

D: TRBD2
V: TRBV6-1
J: TRBJ2-1
size: many
CDR3: ASSSGSGRPANEQF